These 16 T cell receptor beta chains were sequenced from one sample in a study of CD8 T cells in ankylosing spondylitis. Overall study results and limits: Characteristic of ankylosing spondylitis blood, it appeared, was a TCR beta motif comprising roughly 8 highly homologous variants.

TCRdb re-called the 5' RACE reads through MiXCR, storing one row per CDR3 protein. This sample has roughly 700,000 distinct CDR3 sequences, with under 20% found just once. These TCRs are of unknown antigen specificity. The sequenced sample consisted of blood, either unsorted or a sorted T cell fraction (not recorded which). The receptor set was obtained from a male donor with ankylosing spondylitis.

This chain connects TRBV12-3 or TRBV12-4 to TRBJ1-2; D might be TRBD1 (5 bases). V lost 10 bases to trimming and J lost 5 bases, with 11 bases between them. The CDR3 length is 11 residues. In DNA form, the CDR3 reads TGTGCCACCACTCGGGGGTATGGCTACACCTTC. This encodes CATTRGYGYTF.

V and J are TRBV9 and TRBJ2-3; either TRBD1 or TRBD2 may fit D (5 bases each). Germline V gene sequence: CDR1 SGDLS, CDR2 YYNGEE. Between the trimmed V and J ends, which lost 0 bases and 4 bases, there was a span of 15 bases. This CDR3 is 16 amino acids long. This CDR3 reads CASSVGRDAIADTQYF. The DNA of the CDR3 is TGTGCCAGCAGCGTAGGAAGGGACGCAATTGCAGATACGCAGTATTTT.

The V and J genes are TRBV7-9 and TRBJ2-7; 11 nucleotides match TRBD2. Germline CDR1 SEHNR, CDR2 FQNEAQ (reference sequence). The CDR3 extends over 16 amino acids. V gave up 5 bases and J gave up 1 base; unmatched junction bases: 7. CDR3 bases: TGTGCCAGCAGCCAATCACTAGCGGGGGCTTCCTACGAGCAGTACTTC. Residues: CASSQSLAGASYEQYF.

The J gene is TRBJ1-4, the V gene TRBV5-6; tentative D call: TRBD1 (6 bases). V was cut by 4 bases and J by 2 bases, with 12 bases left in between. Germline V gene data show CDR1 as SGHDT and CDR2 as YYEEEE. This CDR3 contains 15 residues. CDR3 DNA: TGTGCCAGCAGCACCAGGGGTAGGACTAATGAAAAACTGTTTTTT. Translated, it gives CASSTRGRTNEKLFF.

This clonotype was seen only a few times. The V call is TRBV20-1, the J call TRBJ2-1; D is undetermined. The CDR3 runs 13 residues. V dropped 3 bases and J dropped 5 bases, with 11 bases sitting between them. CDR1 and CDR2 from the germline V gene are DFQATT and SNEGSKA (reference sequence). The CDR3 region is CSARRQTNNEQFF. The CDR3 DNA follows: TGCAGTGCTAGGCGTCAGACAAACAATGAGCAGTTCTTC.

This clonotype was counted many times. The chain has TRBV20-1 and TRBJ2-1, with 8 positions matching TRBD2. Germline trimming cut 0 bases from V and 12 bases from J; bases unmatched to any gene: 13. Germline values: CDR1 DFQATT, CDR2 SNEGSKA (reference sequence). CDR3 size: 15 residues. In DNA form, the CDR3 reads TGCAGTGCTAGAGATCAAGCGGGAGAGTCCCCCCCGCAGTTCTTC. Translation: CSARDQAGESPPQFF.

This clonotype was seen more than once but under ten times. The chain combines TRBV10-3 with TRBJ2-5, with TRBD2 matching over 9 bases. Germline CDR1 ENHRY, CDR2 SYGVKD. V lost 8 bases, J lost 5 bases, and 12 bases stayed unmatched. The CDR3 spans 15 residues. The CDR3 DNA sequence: TGTGCCATCTCTCCCACTTGGACTAGCGTGGAGACCCAGTACTTC. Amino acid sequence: CAISPTWTSVETQYF.

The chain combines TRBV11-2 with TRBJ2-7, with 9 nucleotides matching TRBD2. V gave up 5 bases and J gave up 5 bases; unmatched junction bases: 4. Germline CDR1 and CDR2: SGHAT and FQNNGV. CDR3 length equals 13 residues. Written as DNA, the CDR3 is TGTGCCAGCAGCACTCGGACTAGCGACGAGCAGTACTTC. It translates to CASSTRTSDEQYF.

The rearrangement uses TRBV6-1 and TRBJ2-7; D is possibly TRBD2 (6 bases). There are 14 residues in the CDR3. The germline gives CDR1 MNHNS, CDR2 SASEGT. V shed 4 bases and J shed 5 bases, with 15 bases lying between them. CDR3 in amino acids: CASSAGGVVHEQYF. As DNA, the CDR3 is TGTGCCAGCAGTGCCGGCGGGGTTGTCCACGAGCAGTACTTC.

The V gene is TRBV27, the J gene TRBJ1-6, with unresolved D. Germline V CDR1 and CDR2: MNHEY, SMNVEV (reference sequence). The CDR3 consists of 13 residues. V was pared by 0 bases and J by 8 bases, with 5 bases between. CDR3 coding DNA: TGTGCCAGCAGTTTATCTGAGGATTCACCCCTCCACTTT. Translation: CASSLSEDSPLHF.

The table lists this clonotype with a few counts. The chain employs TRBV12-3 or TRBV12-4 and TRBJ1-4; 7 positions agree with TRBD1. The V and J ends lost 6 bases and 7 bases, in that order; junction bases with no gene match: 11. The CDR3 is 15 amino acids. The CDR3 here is CASRIGQAFGEKLFF. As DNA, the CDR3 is TGTGCCAGCAGAATCGGACAGGCCTTTGGTGAAAAACTGTTTTTT.

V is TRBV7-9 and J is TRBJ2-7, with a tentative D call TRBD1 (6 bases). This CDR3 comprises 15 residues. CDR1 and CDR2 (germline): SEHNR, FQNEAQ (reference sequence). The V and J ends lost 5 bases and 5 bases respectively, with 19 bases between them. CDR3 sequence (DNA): TGTGCCAGCAGCCACCCCCACAGGGCCTCGAACGAGCAGTACTTC. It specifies CASSHPHRASNEQYF.

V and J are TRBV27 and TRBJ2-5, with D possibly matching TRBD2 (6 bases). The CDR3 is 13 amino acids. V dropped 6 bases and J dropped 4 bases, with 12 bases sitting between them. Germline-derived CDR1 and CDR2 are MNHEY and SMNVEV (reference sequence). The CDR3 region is CASRGGRVETQYF. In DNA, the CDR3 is TGTGCCAGCAGAGGAGGGCGGGTAGAGACCCAGTACTTC.

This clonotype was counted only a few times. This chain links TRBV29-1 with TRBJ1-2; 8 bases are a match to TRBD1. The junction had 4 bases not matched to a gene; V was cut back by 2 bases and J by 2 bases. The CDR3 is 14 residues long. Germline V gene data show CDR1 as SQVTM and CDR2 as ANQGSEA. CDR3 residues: CSVERPGGNYGYTF. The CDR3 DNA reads TGCAGCGTTGAACGTCCAGGGGGCAACTATGGCTACACCTTC. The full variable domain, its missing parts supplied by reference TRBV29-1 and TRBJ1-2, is SAVISQKPSRDICQRGTSLTIQCQVDSQVTMMFWYRQQPGQSLTLIATANQGSEATYESGFVIDKFPISRPNLTFSTLTVSNMSPEDSSIYLCSVERPGGNYGYTFGSGTRLTVV.

CDR3 sequence reads: CASSLEVGGWEQYF. The CDR3 DNA sequence: TGCGCCAGCAGCTTGGAGGTAGGGGGCTGGGAGCAGTACTTC. This chain connects TRBV5-1 to TRBJ2-7, with TRBD1 identical over 7 bases. The junction had 7 bases not matched to a gene; V was cut back by 0 bases and J by 7 bases. Germline V gives CDR1 SGHRS, CDR2 YFSETQ. This CDR3 is built from 14 residues.

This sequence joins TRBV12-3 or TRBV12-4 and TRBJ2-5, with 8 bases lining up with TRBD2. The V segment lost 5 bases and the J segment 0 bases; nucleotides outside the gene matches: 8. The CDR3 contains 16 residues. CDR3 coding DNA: TGTGCCAGCAGTCCCACTAGCGGAGAAAACCAAGAGACCCAGTACTTC. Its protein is CASSPTSGENQETQYF.